The source of this T cell receptor beta chain is a study of shared T cell receptors in the human thymus. From germline, CDR1 is ENHRY and CDR2 SYGVKD. The ends lost 6 bases at V and 5 bases at J; junction bases unmatched: 4. The CDR3 has 14 amino acids. Profiling relied on immunoSEQ multiplex PCR, and the TCRdb table lists in-frame clones only, not all of them. The sample carries about 380,000 clones, around 93% recorded once. Sequenced: thymocytes. This clonotype originated in a human donor. V usage is TRBV10-3 and J usage is TRBJ2-1; TRBD1 agrees at 10 bases. The CDR3 DNA follows: TGTGCCATCAGCGGGACAGGGGATAACAATGAGCAGTTCTTC. Translation gives CAISGTGDNNEQFF.